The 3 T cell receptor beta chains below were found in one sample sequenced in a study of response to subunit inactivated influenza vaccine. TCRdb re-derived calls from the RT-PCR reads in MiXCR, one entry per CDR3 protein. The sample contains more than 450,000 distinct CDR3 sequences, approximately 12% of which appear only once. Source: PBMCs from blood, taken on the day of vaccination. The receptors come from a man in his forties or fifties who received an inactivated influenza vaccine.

CDR3 sequence reads: CASSLWAGEAFF. The CDR3 DNA sequence: TGTGCCAGCAGCTTATGGGCTGGTGAAGCTTTCTTT. The V and J genes are TRBV7-6 and TRBJ1-1; D is unclear. CDR1 SGHVS and CDR2 FNYEAQ come from the germline V gene. The CDR3 sequence is 12 residues long. Trimming shortened V by 2 bases and J by 7 bases, and 8 bases separated the two germline ends.

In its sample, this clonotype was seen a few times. This CDR3 reads CSASHRRETYNEQFF. The CDR3 DNA follows: TGCAGTGCTAGCCATCGCCGGGAGACCTACAATGAGCAGTTCTTC. This chain uses TRBV20-1 with TRBJ2-1, with D tentatively TRBD2 (6 bases). V lost 3 bases and J 2 bases, leaving 14 bases between the germline ends. Germline V gene data show CDR1 as DFQATT and CDR2 as SNEGSKA (reference sequence). The CDR3 contains 15 residues.

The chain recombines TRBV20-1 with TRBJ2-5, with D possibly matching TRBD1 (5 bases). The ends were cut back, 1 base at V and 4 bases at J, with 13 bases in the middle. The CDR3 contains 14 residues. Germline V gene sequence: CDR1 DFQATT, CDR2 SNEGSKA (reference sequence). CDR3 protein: CSARVGAGPETQYF. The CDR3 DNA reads TGCAGTGCTAGAGTTGGGGCAGGGCCAGAGACCCAGTACTTC.